Listed here is a single T cell receptor beta chain. CDR1 is MDHEN, CDR2 SYDVKM, per germline. Losses at the gene ends were 5 bases for V and 5 bases for J; bases not matched to a gene: 7. The CDR3 runs 15 residues. Sequencing used immunoSEQ multiplex PCR; TCRdb keeps in-frame clones, though not all of them. The sample lists more than 150,000 clones; about 90% were seen once. The entry originates in a study of T cell responses to AZD1222 COVID-19 vaccine. Overall study context: Recipients boosted at about 4 weeks or about 12 weeks are pooled.

This TCR came from an adult in good health. This sequence joins TRBV28 and TRBJ2-2, with 8 bases that match TRBD2. Source: peripheral blood, taken on day 0 of AZD1222 vaccination. CDR3 sequence reads: CASSTRLARTGELFF. The CDR3 bases are TGTGCCAGCAGTACCAGACTAGCGCGAACCGGGGAGCTGTTTTTT.